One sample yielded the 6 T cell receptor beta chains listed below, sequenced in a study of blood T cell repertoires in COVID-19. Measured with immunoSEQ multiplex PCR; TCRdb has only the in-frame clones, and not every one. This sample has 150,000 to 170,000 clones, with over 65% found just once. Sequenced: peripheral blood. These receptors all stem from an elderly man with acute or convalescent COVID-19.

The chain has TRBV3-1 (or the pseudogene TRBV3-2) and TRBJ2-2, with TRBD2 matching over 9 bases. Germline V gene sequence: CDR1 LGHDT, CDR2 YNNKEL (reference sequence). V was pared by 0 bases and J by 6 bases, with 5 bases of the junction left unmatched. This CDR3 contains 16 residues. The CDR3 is CASSQDPGLAPGELFF. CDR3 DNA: TGTGCCAGCAGCCAAGACCCTGGACTAGCGCCCGGGGAGCTGTTTTTT.

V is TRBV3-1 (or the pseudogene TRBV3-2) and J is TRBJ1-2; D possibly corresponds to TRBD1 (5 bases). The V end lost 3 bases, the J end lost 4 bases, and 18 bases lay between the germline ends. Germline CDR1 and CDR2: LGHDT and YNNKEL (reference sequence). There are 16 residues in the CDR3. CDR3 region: CASSQGQQALGYGYTF. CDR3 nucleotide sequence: TGTGCCAGCAGCCAGGGGCAACAAGCCCTTGGCTATGGCTACACCTTC.

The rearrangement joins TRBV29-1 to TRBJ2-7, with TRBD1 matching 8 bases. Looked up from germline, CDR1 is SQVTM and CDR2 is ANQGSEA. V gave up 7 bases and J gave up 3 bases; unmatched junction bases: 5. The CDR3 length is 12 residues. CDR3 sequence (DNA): TGCAGCGCCACACAGGGGGGCTACGAGCAGTACTTC. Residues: CSATQGGYEQYF.

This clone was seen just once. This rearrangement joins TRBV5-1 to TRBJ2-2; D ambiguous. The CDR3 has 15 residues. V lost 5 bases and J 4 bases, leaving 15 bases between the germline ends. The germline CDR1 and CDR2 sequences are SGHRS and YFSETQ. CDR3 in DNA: TGCGCCAGCAGTCCAGAGGCGGCGTTCACCGGGGAGCTGTTTTTT. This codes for CASSPEAAFTGELFF.

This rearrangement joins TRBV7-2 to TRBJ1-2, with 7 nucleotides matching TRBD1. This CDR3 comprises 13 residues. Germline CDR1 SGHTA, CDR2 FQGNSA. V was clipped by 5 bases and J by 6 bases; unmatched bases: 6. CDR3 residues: CASSRDRRNGYTF. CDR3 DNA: TGTGCCAGCAGCCGGGACAGACGAAATGGCTACACCTTC.

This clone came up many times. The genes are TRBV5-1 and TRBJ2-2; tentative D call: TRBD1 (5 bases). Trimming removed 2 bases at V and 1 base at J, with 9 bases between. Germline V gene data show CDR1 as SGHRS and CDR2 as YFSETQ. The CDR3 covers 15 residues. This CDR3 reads CASSLLGQNTGELFF. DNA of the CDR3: TGCGCCAGCAGCTTACTTGGACAGAACACCGGGGAGCTGTTTTTT.